Listed below are T cell receptor beta chains from one sample, sequenced in a study of PD-1 blockade in classical Hodgkin lymphoma. The repertoire was sequenced with immunoSEQ multiplex PCR; TCRdb's copy has only in-frame clones and lacks some. In the table there are around 96,000 clones, approximately 83% of which are singletons. Source: peripheral blood mononuclear cells (PBMCs), taken at baseline. These receptors came from a human donor with classical Hodgkin lymphoma. The CDR3 runs from the conserved cysteine through the conserved F or W. A D gene is named only where the DNA matches it firmly. Size tells how often a clone was seen (once, few, many) or the class of an expanded clone, and some rows leave it out.

V	size	J	D	DNA	CDR3
TRBV7-9	NA	TRBJ2-2	TRBD2	TGTGCCAGCAGCTTAGGAGCGGGAGTTCATGGGCTGTTTTTT	CASSLGAGVHGLFF
TRBV5-6	NA	TRBJ2-7	TRBD2	TGTGCCAGCAGCCCGAGGACTAGCGGGATAATCAACGAGCAGTACTTC	CASSPRTSGIINEQYF
TRBV6-5	NA	TRBJ2-2	TRBD2	TGTGCCAGCAGTTACGGCGGACTAGCCGGGGAGCTGTTTTTT	CASSYGGLAGELFF
TRBV5-1	NA	TRBJ1-1	NA	TGCGCCAGCAGCTTGGGGGCCAGGGCCGGCACTGAAGCTTTCTTT	CASSLGARAGTEAFF
TRBV19	NA	TRBJ2-1	TRBD2	TGTGCCAGTAAAAGCGGGAGGGGAAATGAGCAGTTCTTC	CASKSGRGNEQFF
TRBV10-3	NA	TRBJ2-7	NA	TGTGCCACTCAGGGTTCATACGAGCAGTACTTC	CATQGSYEQYF
TRBV19	NA	TRBJ1-2	NA	TGTGCCAGCAATACCGGGGGCCTGTATGGCTACACCTTC	CASNTGGLYGYTF
TRBV28	NA	TRBJ1-3	NA	TGTGCCAGCGGACAGTCCTCTGGAAACACCATATATTTT	CASGQSSGNTIYF
TRBV19	NA	TRBJ1-1	TRBD1	TGTGCCAGTAGTGTACAGGGGGGGACTGAAGCTTTCTTT	CASSVQGGTEAFF
TRBV6-5	NA	TRBJ2-2	NA	TGTGCCAGCAGTTACCTCCGCGGTGGCACCGGGGAGCTGTTTTTT	CASSYLRGGTGELFF
TRBV27	NA	TRBJ1-5	NA	TGTGCCAGCAGTTTGGGGGGGTGGGGGGACCAGCCCCAGCATTTT	CASSLGGWGDQPQHF
TRBV7-6	once	TRBJ1-4	NA	TGTGCCAGCAGCTTAGGTGGGGGAGTTGAAAAACTGTTTTTT	CASSLGGGVEKLFF
TRBV6-6	NA	TRBJ1-3	NA	TGTGCCAGCAGTTCCCTCGGAGGAAACACCATATATTTT	CASSSLGGNTIYF
TRBV7-2	NA	TRBJ1-3	TRBD1	TGTGCCAGCAGCTTATTCAGGGACAGGCCCCACTCTGGAAACACCATATATTTT	CASSLFRDRPHSGNTIYF
TRBV6-1	NA	TRBJ2-2	NA	TGTGCCAGCAGTGAACAGGGGAACACCGGGGAGCTGTTTTTT	CASSEQGNTGELFF
TRBV19	NA	TRBJ2-1	NA	TGTGCCAGTAGCCTCCTAAGGGGGGGGGATTACTACAATGAGCAGTTCTTC	CASSLLRGGDYYNEQFF
TRBV2	NA	TRBJ2-3	TRBD2	TGTGCCAGCAGTCTAGCGGGAACCACAGATACGCAGTATTTT	CASSLAGTTDTQYF
TRBV11-2	NA	TRBJ1-2	NA	TGTGCCAGCAGCTCGGACGGAATCTATGGCTACACCTTC	CASSSDGIYGYTF
TRBV9	NA	TRBJ2-3	NA	TGTGCCAGCAGCGTAGGTGATAGGCAGTATTTT	CASSVGDRQYF
TRBV28	NA	TRBJ1-2	TRBD1	TGTGCCAGCTACAGGGGACAGACTAACTATGGCTACACCTTC	CASYRGQTNYGYTF
TRBV28	NA	TRBJ2-7	TRBD1	TGTGCCAGCAGTCCCACGGACAGGGGGCGCGAAGAGCAGTACTTC	CASSPTDRGREEQYF
TRBV5-1	NA	TRBJ2-2	NA	TGCGCCAGCAGCCCGACAGGCGCCGACACCGGGGAGCTGTTTTTT	CASSPTGADTGELFF
TRBV11-2	once	TRBJ1-2	NA	TGTGCCAGCAGTTTCGGCCCGGGTAACTATGGCTACACCTTC	CASSFGPGNYGYTF
TRBV9	NA	TRBJ2-7	TRBD1	TGTGCCAGCAGCGATTCCCCCGGACAGGGAAGGGTGTTCCTCTACTTC	CASSDSPGQGRVFLYF
TRBV7-9	once	TRBJ1-2	TRBD1	TGTGCCAGCAGCCCCGGGGGGACAGGGGGCGGCTACACCTTC	CASSPGGTGGGYTF
TRBV5-8	NA	TRBJ2-5	NA	TGTGCCAGCAGCTTGACTGGGTCGGGGTACCAAGAGACCCAGTACTTC	CASSLTGSGYQETQYF
TRBV19	NA	TRBJ1-5	TRBD1	TGTGCCAGTAGTCCCGACAGGGGCGATAGCAATCAGCCCCAGCATTTT	CASSPDRGDSNQPQHF
TRBV6-5	NA	TRBJ2-7	NA	TGTGCCAGCAGCGAGGTGGGAGGTGACGAGCAGTACTTC	CASSEVGGDEQYF
TRBV2	NA	TRBJ1-6	NA	TGTGCCAGCAGTGAACGGGATTCACCCCTCCACTTT	CASSERDSPLHF
TRBV27	NA	TRBJ1-1	NA	TGTGCCAGCAGTCTCCCGGGACGGAACACTGAAGCTTTCTTT	CASSLPGRNTEAFF
TRBV7-2	NA	TRBJ1-1	NA	TGTGCCAGCATCCTCGGCCCGCGGGCAACTGAAGCTTTCTTT	CASILGPRATEAFF
TRBV5-1	once	TRBJ2-5	TRBD2	TGCGCCAGCAACGGCCTAGCGGGAGATACAGTCGAGACCCAGTACTTC	CASNGLAGDTVETQYF
TRBV10-3	once	TRBJ1-5	NA	TGTGCCAGCAGCCCGGGTCCCGCCGGGGCAAGCAATCAGCCCCAGCATTTT	CASSPGPAGASNQPQHF